A selection of T cell receptor beta chains follows, all from one sample in a study. Via MiXCR, TCRdb re-called the RT-PCR reads, giving one row per CDR3 protein. Seen here are about 700,000 distinct CDR3 sequences, 13% to 15% observed once, and the top ten hold 3.6%. Sequences were obtained from memory CD4+ T cells from blood. These receptor sequences come from a female donor in good health, serving as a healthy control. The CDR3 runs from the conserved cysteine through the conserved F or W.

V: TRBV28; J: TRBJ2-5; CDR3: CASCKMRGRAGGQETQYF
V: TRBV5-1; J: TRBJ1-1; CDR3: CASSPQGQGTNTEAFF
V: TRBV9; J: TRBJ2-5; CDR3: CASSFSGTGDETQYF
V: TRBV28; J: TRBJ1-2; CDR3: CASSRTGLLSYGYTF
V: TRBV3-1; J: TRBJ2-2; CDR3: CASSQEGRFGELFF
V: TRBV4-3; J: TRBJ2-5; CDR3: CASSRRTVETQYF
V: TRBV14; J: TRBJ1-5; CDR3: CASSQENQPQHF
V: TRBV20-1; J: TRBJ2-7; CDR3: CSAGTSGEEQYF
V: TRBV6-2/TRBV6-3; J: TRBJ2-6; CDR3: CASTTGGTAISGANVLTF
V: TRBV11-2; J: TRBJ2-1; CDR3: CASSPSGRKYNEQFF
V: TRBV6-4; J: TRBJ2-3; CDR3: CASSREASTDTQYF
V: TRBV28; J: TRBJ2-2; CDR3: CASSSIRDRTGELFF
V: TRBV27; J: TRBJ1-6; CDR3: CASSLRISAAASPLHF
V: TRBV6-5; J: TRBJ2-1; CDR3: CASSDGLAGIYNEQFF
V: TRBV12-3/TRBV12-4; J: TRBJ1-4; CDR3: CASSLVGKGKLFF
V: TRBV5-1; J: TRBJ1-2; CDR3: CASSFRTASYGYTF
V: TRBV7-9; J: TRBJ1-1; CDR3: CASSSDSTEAFF
V: TRBV15; J: TRBJ1-1; CDR3: CATSPGGEGVNTEAFF
V: TRBV6-6; J: TRBJ2-3; CDR3: CASSDAGGGTDTQYF
V: TRBV20-1; J: TRBJ2-1; CDR3: CSGISGLATHSYNEQFF
V: TRBV5-1; J: TRBJ2-3; CDR3: CASSFNTGGADTQYF